This note documents a single T cell receptor (beta chain) sequence. Here immunoSEQ multiplex PCR was the method, and the copy in TCRdb shows in-frame clones only, minus some. The sample yields tens of thousands of clones, 65% to 85% seen once. This sample stems from a study of blood T cell repertoires in COVID-19. Overall study context: The cDNA or gDNA used as material had been derived from T cells, B-cell-depleted T cells, or PBMCs.

Looked up from germline, CDR1 is SGHTA and CDR2 is FQGNSA. Trimming pared 3 bases from V and 5 bases from J, leaving 11 bases between. This CDR3 spans 14 amino acids. Sequencing used peripheral blood. This rearrangement joins TRBV7-2 to TRBJ2-1; D possibly corresponds to TRBD2 (6 bases). The TCR originated in a man older than 75 with active or convalescent COVID-19. CDR3 loop: CASSLRGGNNEQFF. CDR3 DNA: TGTGCCAGCAGCTTGCGGGGCGGGAACAATGAGCAGTTCTTC.